A single sample is the source of the 28 T cell receptor beta chains below, sequenced in a study of Ad26.COV2.S vaccination and SARS-CoV-2 variants. The method was immunoSEQ multiplex PCR; TCRdb's version includes in-frame clones alone and lacks a portion of them. The table shows under 95,000 clones, with approximately 86% occurring only once. The sample was peripheral blood, taken after recovery from COVID-19. The receptors here all came from a human donor who had recovered from COVID-19.

Here the CDR3 reads CASSPTWDLNNEQFF. CDR3 nucleotide sequence: TGTGCCAGTAGTCCAACTTGGGACTTGAACAATGAGCAGTTCTTC. J is TRBJ2-1 and V is TRBV19; TRBD2 is a possible D gene (6 bases). Trimming cost V 5 bases and J 5 bases, with 16 bases left between them. Germline V lookup: CDR1 LNHDA, CDR2 SQIVND (reference sequence). The CDR3 spans 15 residues.

The V and J genes are TRBV7-9 and TRBJ1-2; possible D gene TRBD1, 6 bases. Trimming cost V 5 bases and J 8 bases, with 15 bases left between them. This CDR3 is built from 13 residues. Germline-derived CDR1 and CDR2 are SEHNR and FQNEAQ (reference sequence). The CDR3 DNA reads TGTGCCAGCAGCCCAGGAGGGGGGAGAGGCTACACCTTC. Its protein product is CASSPGGGRGYTF.

The genes are TRBV28 and TRBJ1-5, with TRBD1 as a possible D gene (6 bases). V was clipped by 8 bases and J by 4 bases, with 18 bases between them. The CDR3 loop spans 15 amino acids. The germline V gene has CDR1 MDHEN and CDR2 SYDVKM. The CDR3 sequence is CASQGNIITNQPQHF. For the CDR3, the DNA is TGTGCCAGCCAGGGGAATATTATAACGAATCAGCCCCAGCATTTT.

V is TRBV29-1 and J is TRBJ2-5, with D uncertain. V was clipped by 4 bases and J by 1 base, with 7 bases between them. Germline assignment: CDR1 SQVTM and CDR2 ANQGSEA. This CDR3 has 12 residues. The DNA for the CDR3 is TGCAGCGTTGGGCCCCCCCAAGAGACCCAGTACTTC. Translation gives CSVGPPQETQYF.

This clone was picked up a small number of times. V and J are TRBV4-2 and TRBJ2-2; tentatively, D is TRBD1 (6 bases). V lost 8 bases and J 6 bases, leaving 19 bases between the germline ends. Per germline, CDR1 LGHNA and CDR2 YNFKEQ. The CDR3 spans 15 residues. The DNA of the CDR3 is TGTGCCAGCCGTACCAGACAGGATTACCCCGGGGAGCTGTTTTTT. It codes for CASRTRQDYPGELFF.

This sequence joins TRBV5-4 and TRBJ2-5, with unresolved D. This CDR3 spans 13 amino acids. Trimming stripped 9 bases from V and 0 bases from J, with 12 bases between. Germline CDR1 and CDR2: SGHNT and YYREEE (reference sequence). The CDR3 DNA follows: TGTGCCACGGCGTGGGAAAACCAAGAGACCCAGTACTTC. It specifies CATAWENQETQYF.

This chain uses TRBV15 with TRBJ2-5, with no clear D. V lost 1 base to trimming and J lost 2 bases, with 8 bases between them. CDR3 length equals 14 residues. Germline CDR1 and CDR2: LNHNV and YYDKDF (reference sequence). The CDR3 coding sequence is TGTGCCACCAGCAGAGTGAGTCAACAAGAGACCCAGTACTTC. The encoded protein is CATSRVSQQETQYF.

V gene TRBV11-2 combines with J gene TRBJ2-4; TRBD2 matches 10 bases. This CDR3 is 14 amino acids long. Germline V lookup: CDR1 SGHAT, CDR2 FQNNGV. The V and J ends lost 10 bases and 0 bases, in that order; junction bases with no gene match: 3. The CDR3 sequence is CATSGRVAKNIQYF. The CDR3 DNA sequence: TGTGCCACAAGCGGGAGGGTAGCCAAAAACATTCAGTACTTC. Full variable domain (remainder filled in from reference TRBV11-2 and TRBJ2-4): EAGVAQSPRYKIIEKRQSVAFWCNPISGHATLYWYQQILGQGPKLLIQFQNNGVVDDSQLPKDRFSAERLKGVDSTLKIQPAKLEDSAVYLCATSGRVAKNIQYFGAGTRLSVL.

Only a few counts were recorded for this clone. V usage is TRBV5-5 and J usage is TRBJ1-6, with 9 bases lining up with TRBD1. Germline loops: CDR1 SGHKS, CDR2 YYEKEE (reference sequence). With 3 bases clipped from V and 8 bases from J, the junction kept 3 bases outside the gene matches. There are 14 residues in the CDR3. CDR3 region: CASSSGQGDSPLHF. CDR3 bases: TGTGCCAGCAGCTCGGGACAGGGTGATTCACCCCTCCACTTT.

This clone showed up just once. The rearrangement uses TRBV28 and TRBJ2-7; no firm D call. There are 12 residues in the CDR3. The germline V gene encodes CDR1 MDHEN and CDR2 SYDVKM. V dropped 5 bases and J dropped 9 bases, with 14 bases sitting between them. CDR3 loop: CASSPRLLRQYF. In DNA, the CDR3 is TGTGCCAGCAGTCCACGTCTCTTGCGGCAGTACTTC.

CDR3 coding DNA: TGTGCCAGCAGCTTCAGACTAGCGGGTTACGAGCAGTACTTC. Protein: CASSFRLAGYEQYF. V gene TRBV9 combines with J gene TRBJ2-7, with TRBD2 matching over 10 bases. CDR3 length: 14 residues. V lost 4 bases to trimming and J lost 4 bases; unmatched junction nucleotides: 5. The V gene's germline CDR1 is SGDLS and CDR2 YYNGEE.

The V call is TRBV7-2, the J call TRBJ2-3, with TRBD2 identical over 13 bases. CDR3 length: 15 residues. V gave up 2 bases and J gave up 7 bases; unmatched junction bases: 3. Per the germline V gene, CDR1 is SGHTA and CDR2 is FQGNSA. The CDR3 region has the DNA TGTGCCAGCAGCTTACGGACTAGCGGGGGACATACGCAGTATTTT. Protein sequence: CASSLRTSGGHTQYF.

The V call is TRBV10-3, the J call TRBJ1-2; 8 bases are shared with TRBD1. CDR3 size: 15 residues. V shed 5 bases and J 6 bases; nucleotides not matched to a gene: 11. The germline CDR1 and CDR2 sequences are ENHRY and SYGVKD. The CDR3 region is CAISPTGTGRNGYTF. For the CDR3, the DNA is TGTGCCATCAGTCCTACCGGGACAGGCAGAAATGGCTACACCTTC.

This rearrangement joins TRBV12-5 to TRBJ1-2; no firm D call. The germline V gene encodes CDR1 LGHNT and CDR2 FRNRAP. The germline V and J ends were trimmed by 3 bases and 7 bases, with 15 bases remaining between them. CDR3 size: 14 residues. The CDR3 region has the DNA TGTGCTAGTGGTTTTGATGCCAGATCGAGTGGCTACACCTTC. Its translation is CASGFDARSSGYTF.

This rearrangement joins TRBV28 to TRBJ2-3; tentative D call: TRBD2 (6 bases). Germline assignment: CDR1 MDHEN and CDR2 SYDVKM. The CDR3 sequence is 15 residues long. The germline V and J ends were trimmed by 6 bases and 1 base, with 14 bases remaining between them. CDR3 sequence: CASSNGASGTDTQYF. CDR3 sequence (DNA): TGTGCCAGCAGCAATGGGGCTAGCGGCACAGATACGCAGTATTTT.

This chain connects TRBV6-5 to TRBJ2-7; TRBD1 agrees at 12 bases. Trimming removed 6 bases from V and 6 bases from J; junction bases left unmatched: 9. CDR1 is MNHEY and CDR2 is SVGAGI in the germline V gene. There are 15 residues in the CDR3. CDR3 bases: TGTGCCAGCAGGCGGGTGGGGACAGGGGGCCTCGAGCAGTACTTC. Translated, it gives CASRRVGTGGLEQYF.

This chain connects TRBV5-1 to TRBJ1-2; maybe TRBD1 (6 bases). V was pared by 0 bases and J by 5 bases, with 11 bases between. This CDR3 has 14 residues. The germline V gene encodes CDR1 SGHRS and CDR2 YFSETQ. CDR3 nucleotides: TGCGCCAGCAGCTTGGAGGGACAAACTTATGGCTACACCTTC. Protein sequence: CASSLEGQTYGYTF.

The chain has TRBV28 and TRBJ1-1; no reliable D call. The V gene lost 5 bases and the J gene lost 2 bases, with 9 bases spanning the gap. CDR1 and CDR2 from the germline V gene are MDHEN and SYDVKM. This CDR3 has 13 amino acids. CDR3 residues: CASSLGLNTEAFF. The CDR3 coding sequence is TGTGCCAGCAGTCTCGGACTTAACACTGAAGCTTTCTTT.

The CDR3 loop is CASRGRGPGNTIYF. CDR3 DNA sequence: TGTGCCAGCAGGGGCAGGGGGCCGGGAAACACCATATATTTT. The V call is TRBV28, the J call TRBJ1-3; 8 bases are shared with TRBD1. The germline V gene encodes CDR1 MDHEN and CDR2 SYDVKM. Germline trimming cut 6 bases from V and 4 bases from J; bases unmatched to any gene: 5. The CDR3 runs 14 residues. Supplemented by reference TRBV28 and TRBJ1-3, the full variable domain reads DVKVTQSSRYLVKRTGEKVFLECVQDMDHENMFWYRQDPGLGLRLIYFSYDVKMKEKGDIPEGYSVSREKKERFSLILESASTNQTSMYLCASRGRGPGNTIYFGEGSWLTVV.

This clone was recorded once. The V call is TRBV24-1, the J call TRBJ1-5; no definite D call. This CDR3 is 13 amino acids long. Trimming stripped 4 bases from V and 9 bases from J, with 12 bases between. Germline V gene data show CDR1 as KGHDR and CDR2 as SFDVKD. This CDR3 reads CATSDGWVGPQHF. As DNA, the CDR3 is TGTGCCACCAGTGACGGCTGGGTTGGGCCCCAGCATTTT.

This rearrangement joins TRBV13 to TRBJ2-5, with 7 positions matching TRBD1. This CDR3 is built from 13 residues. Germline trimming cut 5 bases from V and 4 bases from J; bases unmatched to any gene: 4. Germline V CDR1 and CDR2: PRHDT, FYEKMQ (reference sequence). The CDR3 protein is CASSGDRGETQYF. CDR3 coding DNA: TGTGCCAGCAGCGGGGACAGAGGAGAGACCCAGTACTTC.

This clone showed up just once. The genes are TRBV19 and TRBJ1-2, with a weak D call TRBD1 (5 bases). V was trimmed by 1 base and J by 0 bases, leaving 9 bases between them. CDR3 length equals 15 residues. CDR1 and CDR2 (germline): LNHDA, SQIVND (reference sequence). CDR3 nucleotides: TGTGCCAGTAGTATAGGGACACCAGCTAACTATGGCTACACCTTC. Translated, it gives CASSIGTPANYGYTF. The complete variable domain, with remaining parts taken from reference TRBV19 and TRBJ1-2, reads DGGITQSPKYLFRKEGQNVTLSCEQNLNHDAMYWYRQDPGQGLRLIYYSQIVNDFQKGDIAEGYSVSREKKESFPLTVTSAQKNPTAFYLCASSIGTPANYGYTFGSGTRLTVV.

The chain joins TRBV6-5 to TRBJ2-7, with D tentatively TRBD1 (5 bases). The germline CDR1 and CDR2 sequences are MNHEY and SVGAGI. The V gene lost 6 bases and the J gene lost 11 bases, with 14 bases spanning the gap. There are 11 residues in the CDR3. The CDR3 protein is CASSLQDKKYF. CDR3 sequence (DNA): TGTGCCAGCAGCCTTCAGGACAAAAAGTACTTC.

This chain links TRBV6-5 with TRBJ2-7; D uncertain. The germline V gene encodes CDR1 MNHEY and CDR2 SVGAGI. V dropped 5 bases and J dropped 3 bases, with 5 bases sitting between them. The CDR3 runs 11 residues. CDR3 coding DNA: TGTGCCAGCAGTCATTACTACGAGCAGTACTTC. Its protein product is CASSHYYEQYF.

This clone was seen a single time. The chain is built from TRBV11-3 and TRBJ1-2; no definite D call. In germline, CDR1 is SGHNT, CDR2 YENEEA. V lost 1 base and J 7 bases, leaving 13 bases between the germline ends. The CDR3 totals 14 residues. The DNA of the CDR3 is TGTGCCAGCAGCTTAGGGTCGGGATTTCGTGGCTACACCTTC. Translating it yields CASSLGSGFRGYTF. Using reference TRBV11-3 and TRBJ1-2 for the parts outside the CDR3, the full variable domain is EAGVVQSPRYKIIEKKQPVAFWCNPISGHNTLYWYLQNLGQGPELLIRYENEEAVDDSQLPKDRFSAERLKGVDSTLKIQPAELGDSAVYLCASSLGSGFRGYTFGSGTRLTVV.

The rearrangement links TRBV12-3 or TRBV12-4 to TRBJ2-1, with unresolved D. Trimming took 2 bases from V and 7 from J, leaving 6 bases between them. This CDR3 is built from 12 residues. The CDR3 DNA reads as TGTGCCAGCAGTTTATTGGGGAATGAGCAGTTCTTC. It yields the protein CASSLLGNEQFF.

The chain has TRBV9 and TRBJ1-2; 7 bases align to TRBD1. Germline V lookup: CDR1 SGDLS, CDR2 YYNGEE. V trimming: 3 bases; J trimming: 4 bases; junction bases outside the gene matches: 9. The CDR3 extends over 15 amino acids. The CDR3 DNA is TGTGCCAGCAGCGCCGGGACAGAAACCTCCTATGGCTACACCTTC. It is translated as CASSAGTETSYGYTF. Looking up the rest from reference TRBV9 and TRBJ1-2 gives the full variable domain: DSGVTQTPKHLITATGQRVTLRCSPRSGDLSVYWYQQSLDQGLQFLIQYYNGEERAKGNILERFSAQQFPDLHSELNLSSLELGDSALYFCASSAGTETSYGYTFGSGTRLTVV.

The CDR3 region has the DNA TGTGCCAGCAGCCAAGAAGAGTTAGCACAACGGAGCACAGATACGCAGTATTTT. It codes for CASSQEELAQRSTDTQYF. The chain recombines TRBV4-2 with TRBJ2-3; the D is unclear. CDR3 length: 18 residues. Trimming removed 0 bases from V and 0 bases from J, with 16 bases in between. The germline V gene has CDR1 LGHNA and CDR2 YNFKEQ.